This TCR beta chain was recorded in a study of shared clonotypes between healthy human individuals (dated by TCRdb to the early 2020s). Study-wide context: A couple of women and three men aged 18 to 49 years were included in the cohort. For each donor, three plates each were used for CD4 naive and CD4 memory, two plates were used for CD8 naive, and one plate was used for CD8 memory. Blood TCR repertoires of five healthy adults were deeply sequenced to estimate repertoire size and the extent of clonotype sharing between individuals. To increase sequencing depth and limit assay-specific biases, different laboratories used diverse techniques to prepare libraries and sequence TCR repertoires. Per donor, leukapheresis produced somewhere between about 0.8 and 9 billion PBMCs. Overall study outcomes, separate from this receptor: Naive subsets generally had larger estimated clonotype richness than memory subsets. Rarefaction of sorted-subset datasets indicated incomplete sequencing despite the large sequencing depth. Sampling was restricted to blood, and TCR repertoires in tissue are likely to differ from TCR repertoires in blood. Clonotypes shared by all four sorted-subset donors showed higher generation probabilities than non-shared clonotypes. Based on pairwise subsampling, the degree of clonotype sharing among donors was expected to be affected by sequencing depth. Across four donors, roughly 5.4% of naive CD4, roughly 3.3% of naive CD8, 2.3% of memory CD4, and roughly 0.41% of memory CD8 clonotypes were shared. The small number of donors limited the genetic and exposure-history diversity represented.

With regard to this clone: The antigen it binds to is not known. No base quality values were provided; no much bigger clone lies one nucleotide off.

The CDR3 spans 11 residues, from the cysteine through the phenylalanine. This entry keeps only the CDR3 DNA: 33 bases, framed from base 1. CDR1 and CDR2 are read off the germline V gene as SGHRS and YFSETQ. Cut back by 4 bases and 3 bases, the V and J ends lie 2 bases apart. Donors were healthy HIV-negative adults with no recently reported acute infections or vaccinations. All donors were Caucasian adults living in Nashville, Tennessee, USA. Magnetic negative selection was used to enrich CD4+ T cells, after which naive cells were positively selected on CD45RA and the negative fraction became the memory subset. Blood was collected by leukapheresis, and PBMCs were isolated by Ficoll-Histopaque density gradient centrifugation and then cryopreserved in liquid nitrogen vapor phase. Analytical flow cytometry was used to check the purity and quantity of each magnetically sorted T cell population. Genomic DNA was isolated from every sorted fraction and measured by UV absorbance on a Nanodrop 2000c.

Using the deep immunoSEQ assay, TCR CDR3 regions were amplified from genomic DNA by multiplex PCR. For each cell subset, the extracted genomic DNA was distributed evenly across all wells of several immunoSEQ 96-well plates, and each plate served as one replicate. For sorted subsets, approximately 190 ng of genomic DNA, equivalent to about 30,000 T cell genomes, went into each replicate PCR. Purified libraries were measured with a Qubit 3.0 fluorometer, size-checked on a Bioanalyzer 2100, and measured again with the KAPA Library Quantification kit. Every immunoSEQ 96-well plate was sequenced on a dedicated single-read 150-cycle Illumina NextSeq 550 flow cell. Processing in the source paper ran as follows. The immunoSEQ output contained only junctional sequences without quality scores, so filtering could not match that applied to full-length reads. To assign V/J genes and CDR3, sequences were annotated using PyIR, a Python wrapper for IgBLAST v1.9, with IMGT germline references. Any read was removed if the V/J assignment was weak (E-value above 1e-6), the CDR3 was missing, or the read contained stop codons, out-of-frame junctions, or ambiguous translated residues. V3J clonotypes were defined as sequences sharing an identical inferred V gene, J gene, and CDR3 amino acid sequence. To compute the percentage overlap between repertoires, the number of shared unique clonotypes was divided by the size of the smaller repertoire. Repertoire richness was assessed with RTK rarefaction, the Chao1 estimator, and Recon v2.1 estimates of unobserved clonotypes. Generation probabilities were computed with OLGA for all TCRbeta clonotypes obtained by the gDNA method from a handful of donors. Imported from immuneACCESS, the table was reduced by TCRdb to in-frame sequences with V and J called. These copies leave out some clones; in studies compared against another copy, an unresolved V gene accounts for under half, and the cause of the remainder is not known. V, J and clone size are taken as reported in that table, and D and trimming were inferred from the DNA itself. This sample lists over 2 million clones; roughly 90% were detected once. The ten largest clones represent around 0.38% of the sample.

This sequence was found in a man aged 18-30 years in good health. Some clones in this sample may be carry-over from other donors' samples. Rearrangement joined TRBV5-1 to TRBJ2-4, with the D gene too uncertain to name. What was sequenced was naive CD4+ T cells from PBMCs. The cell subset or site label corresponds to: CD45RA+ positively selected. The DNA is TGCGCCAGCAGCGACAAAAACATTCAGTACTTC. This is translated as CASSDKNIQYF.